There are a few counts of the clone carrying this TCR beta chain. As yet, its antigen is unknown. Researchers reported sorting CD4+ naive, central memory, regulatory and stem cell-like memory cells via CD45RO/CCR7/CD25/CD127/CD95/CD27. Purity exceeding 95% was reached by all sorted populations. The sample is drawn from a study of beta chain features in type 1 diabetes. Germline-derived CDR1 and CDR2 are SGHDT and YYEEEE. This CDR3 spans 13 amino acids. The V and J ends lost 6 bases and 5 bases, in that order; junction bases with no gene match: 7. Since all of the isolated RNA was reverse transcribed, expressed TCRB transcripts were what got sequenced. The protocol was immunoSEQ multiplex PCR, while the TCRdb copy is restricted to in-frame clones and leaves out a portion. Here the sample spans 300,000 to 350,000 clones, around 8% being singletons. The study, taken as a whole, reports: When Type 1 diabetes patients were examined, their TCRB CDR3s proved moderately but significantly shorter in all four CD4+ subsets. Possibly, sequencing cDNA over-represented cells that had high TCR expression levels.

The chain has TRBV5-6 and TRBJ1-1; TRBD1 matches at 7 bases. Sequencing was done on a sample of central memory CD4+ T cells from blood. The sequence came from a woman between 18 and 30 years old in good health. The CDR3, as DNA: TGTGCCAGCACCGGCAGGGGGAAAACTGAAGCTTTCTTT. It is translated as CASTGRGKTEAFF. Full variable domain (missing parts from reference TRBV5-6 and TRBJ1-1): DAGVTQSPTHLIKTRGQQVTLRCSPKSGHDTVSWYQQALGQGPQFIFQYYEEEERQRGNFPDRFSGHQFPNYSSELNVNALLLGDSALYLCASTGRGKTEAFFGQGTRLTVV.